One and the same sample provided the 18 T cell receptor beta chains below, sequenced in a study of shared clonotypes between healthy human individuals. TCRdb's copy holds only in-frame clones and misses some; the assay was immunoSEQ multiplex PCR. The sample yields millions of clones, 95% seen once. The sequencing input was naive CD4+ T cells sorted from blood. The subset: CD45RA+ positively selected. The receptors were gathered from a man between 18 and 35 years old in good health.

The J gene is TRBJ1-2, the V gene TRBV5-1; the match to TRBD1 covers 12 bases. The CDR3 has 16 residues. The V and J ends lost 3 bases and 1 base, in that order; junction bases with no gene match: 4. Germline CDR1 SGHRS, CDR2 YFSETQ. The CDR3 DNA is TGCGCCAGCAGCTCGGGACAGGGGGCGATTAACTATGGCTACACCTTC. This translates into CASSSGQGAINYGYTF.

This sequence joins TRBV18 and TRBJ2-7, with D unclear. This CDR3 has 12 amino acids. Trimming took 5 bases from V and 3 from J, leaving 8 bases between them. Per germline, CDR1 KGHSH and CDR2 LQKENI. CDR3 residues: CASSSLNYEQYF. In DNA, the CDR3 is TGTGCCAGCTCATCCCTGAACTACGAGCAGTACTTC. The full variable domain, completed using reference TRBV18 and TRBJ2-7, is NAGVMQNPRHLVRRRGQEARLRCSPMKGHSHVYWYRQLPEEGLKFMVYLQKENIIDESGMPKERFSAEFPKEGPSILRIQQVVRGDSAAYFCASSSLNYEQYFGPGTRLTVT.

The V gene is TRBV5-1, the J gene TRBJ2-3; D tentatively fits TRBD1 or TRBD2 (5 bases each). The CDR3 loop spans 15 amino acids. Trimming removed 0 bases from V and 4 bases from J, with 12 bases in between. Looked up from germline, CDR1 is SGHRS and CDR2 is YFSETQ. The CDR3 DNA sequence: TGCGCCAGCAGCTTGGGAGGGACGACCGCAGATACGCAGTATTTT. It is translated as CASSLGGTTADTQYF. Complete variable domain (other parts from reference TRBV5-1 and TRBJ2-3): KAGVTQTPRYLIKTRGQQVTLSCSPISGHRSVSWYQQTPGQGLQFLFEYFSETQRNKGNFPGRFSGRQFSNSRSEMNVSTLELGDSALYLCASSLGGTTADTQYFGPGTRLTVL.

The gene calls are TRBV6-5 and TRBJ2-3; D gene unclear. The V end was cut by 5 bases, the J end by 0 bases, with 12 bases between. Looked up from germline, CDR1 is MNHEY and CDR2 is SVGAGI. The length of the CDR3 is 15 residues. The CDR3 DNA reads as TGTGCCAGCAGTCCCCGGTACCATAGCACAGATACGCAGTATTTT. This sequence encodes CASSPRYHSTDTQYF.

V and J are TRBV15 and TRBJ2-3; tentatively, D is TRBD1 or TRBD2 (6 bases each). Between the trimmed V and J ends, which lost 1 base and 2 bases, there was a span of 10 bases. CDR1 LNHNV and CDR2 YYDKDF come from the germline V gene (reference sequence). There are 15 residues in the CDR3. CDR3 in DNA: TGTGCCACCAGCAGAGCGGGGGCGCTCACAGATACGCAGTATTTT. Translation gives CATSRAGALTDTQYF.

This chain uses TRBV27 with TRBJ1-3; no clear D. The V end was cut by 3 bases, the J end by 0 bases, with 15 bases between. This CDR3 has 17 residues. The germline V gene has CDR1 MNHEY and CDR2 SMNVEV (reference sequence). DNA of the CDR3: TGTGCCAGCAGTTTTGGGTCGGGCCCAAGCTCTGGAAACACCATATATTTT. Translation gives CASSFGSGPSSGNTIYF.

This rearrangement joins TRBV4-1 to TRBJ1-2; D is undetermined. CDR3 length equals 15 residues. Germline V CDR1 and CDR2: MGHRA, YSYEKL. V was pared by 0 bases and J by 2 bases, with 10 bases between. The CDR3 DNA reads TGCGCCAGCAGCCAAGAAGTCACCTACAACTATGGCTACACCTTC. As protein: CASSQEVTYNYGYTF.

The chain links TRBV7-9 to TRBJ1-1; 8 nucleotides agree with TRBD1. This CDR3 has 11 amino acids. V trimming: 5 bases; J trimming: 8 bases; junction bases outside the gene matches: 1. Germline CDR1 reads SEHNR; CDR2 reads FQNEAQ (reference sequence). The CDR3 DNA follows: TGTGCCAGCAGCCGGACAGGGGAAGCTTTCTTT. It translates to CASSRTGEAFF.

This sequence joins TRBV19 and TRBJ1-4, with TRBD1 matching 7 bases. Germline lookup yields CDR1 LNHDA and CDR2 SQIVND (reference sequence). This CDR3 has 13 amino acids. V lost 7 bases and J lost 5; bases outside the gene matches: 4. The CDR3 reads CASTGQFNEKLFF. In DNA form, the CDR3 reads TGTGCCAGTACGGGACAGTTCAATGAAAAACTGTTTTTT.

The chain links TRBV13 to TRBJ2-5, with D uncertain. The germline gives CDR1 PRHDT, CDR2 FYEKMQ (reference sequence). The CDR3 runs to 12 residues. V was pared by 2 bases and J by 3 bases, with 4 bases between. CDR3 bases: TGTGCCAGCAGCTTAAAGGAAGAGACCCAGTACTTC. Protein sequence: CASSLKEETQYF. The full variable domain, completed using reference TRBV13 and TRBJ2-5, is AAGVIQSPRHLIKEKRETATLKCYPIPRHDTVYWYQQGPGQDPQFLISFYEKMQSDKGSIPDRFSAQQFSDYHSELNMSSLELGDSALYFCASSLKEETQYFGPGTRLLVL.

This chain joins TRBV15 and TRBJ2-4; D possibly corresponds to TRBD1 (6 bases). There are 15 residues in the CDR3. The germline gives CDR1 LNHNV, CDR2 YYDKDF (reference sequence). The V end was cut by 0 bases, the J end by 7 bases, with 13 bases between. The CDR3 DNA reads TGTGCCACCAGCAGAGATCCCGCAGGGGCCAACATTCAGTACTTC. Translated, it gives CATSRDPAGANIQYF.

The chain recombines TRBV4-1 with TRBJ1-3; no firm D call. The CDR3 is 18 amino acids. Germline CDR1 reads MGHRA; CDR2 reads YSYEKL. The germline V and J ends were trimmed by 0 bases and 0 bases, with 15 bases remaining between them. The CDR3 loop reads CASSQEPRAPNSGNTIYF. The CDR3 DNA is TGCGCCAGCAGCCAAGAGCCAAGGGCCCCAAACTCTGGAAACACCATATATTTT.

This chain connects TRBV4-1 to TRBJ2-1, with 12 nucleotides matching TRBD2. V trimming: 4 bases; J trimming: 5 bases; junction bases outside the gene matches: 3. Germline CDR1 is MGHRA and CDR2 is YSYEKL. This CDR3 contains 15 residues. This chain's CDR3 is CASSRTSGGNNEQFF. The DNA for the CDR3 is TGCGCCAGCAGCCGCACTAGCGGGGGGAACAATGAGCAGTTCTTC.

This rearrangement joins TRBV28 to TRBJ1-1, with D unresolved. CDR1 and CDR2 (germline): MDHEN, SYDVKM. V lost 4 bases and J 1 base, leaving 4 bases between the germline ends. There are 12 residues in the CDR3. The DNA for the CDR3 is TGTGCCAGCAGTTCCTGGAACACTGAAGCTTTCTTT. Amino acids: CASSSWNTEAFF.

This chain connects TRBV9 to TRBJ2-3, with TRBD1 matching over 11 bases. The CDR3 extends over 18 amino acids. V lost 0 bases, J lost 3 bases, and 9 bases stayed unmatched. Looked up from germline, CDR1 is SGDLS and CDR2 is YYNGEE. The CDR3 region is CASSVGTGGEGKTDTQYF. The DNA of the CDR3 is TGTGCCAGCAGCGTAGGGACAGGGGGCGAGGGGAAAACAGATACGCAGTATTTT. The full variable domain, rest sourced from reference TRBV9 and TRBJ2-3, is DSGVTQTPKHLITATGQRVTLRCSPRSGDLSVYWYQQSLDQGLQFLIQYYNGEERAKGNILERFSAQQFPDLHSELNLSSLELGDSALYFCASSVGTGGEGKTDTQYFGPGTRLTVL.

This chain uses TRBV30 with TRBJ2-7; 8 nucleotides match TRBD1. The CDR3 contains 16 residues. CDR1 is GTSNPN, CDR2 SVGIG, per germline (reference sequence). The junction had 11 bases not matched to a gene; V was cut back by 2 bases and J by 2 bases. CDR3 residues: CAWSLPGQGRTYEQYF. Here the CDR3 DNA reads TGTGCCTGGAGTCTTCCCGGACAGGGTAGGACCTACGAGCAGTACTTC.

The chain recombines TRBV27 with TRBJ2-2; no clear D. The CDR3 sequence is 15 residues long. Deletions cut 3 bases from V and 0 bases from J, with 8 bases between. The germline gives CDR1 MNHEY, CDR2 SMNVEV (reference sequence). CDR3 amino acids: CASSFGSANTGELFF. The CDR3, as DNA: TGTGCCAGCAGTTTCGGCAGCGCGAACACCGGGGAGCTGTTTTTT.

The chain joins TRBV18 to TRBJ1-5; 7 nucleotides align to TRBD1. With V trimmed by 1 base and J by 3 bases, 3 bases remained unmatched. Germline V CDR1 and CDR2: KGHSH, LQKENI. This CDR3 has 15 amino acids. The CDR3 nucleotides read TGTGCCAGCTCACCACAGGGGGCCCTCAATCAGCCCCAGCATTTT. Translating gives CASSPQGALNQPQHF.